Each of the 15 T cell receptor beta chains below was sequenced from the same sample in a study of T cell changes during pregnancy in multiple sclerosis. The assay was immunoSEQ multiplex PCR, and TCRdb's table has in-frame clones only and misses some. Of about 30,000 clones in the sample, about 88% are singletons; the top ten hold around 0.4%. The source material was CD4+ T cells from peripheral blood mononuclear cells, sampled in the second trimester of pregnancy. The receptor source for this set is a female donor in good health, enrolled as a control in a pregnancy study.

The rearrangement uses TRBV5-1 and TRBJ2-2, with 13 bases fitting TRBD2. J gave up 5 bases and V 4 bases, and 2 bases lay outside the gene matches. Per the germline V gene, CDR1 is SGHRS and CDR2 is YFSETQ. The CDR3 is 15 residues long. Here the CDR3 reads CASSVGLAGTGELFF. The CDR3 DNA reads TGCGCCAGCAGCGTGGGACTAGCGGGAACCGGGGAGCTGTTTTTT.

This clone was seen just once. V and J are TRBV5-5 and TRBJ1-2; TRBD1 aligns across 12 bases. Germline V gene lookup returns CDR1 SGHKS and CDR2 YYEKEE (reference sequence). CDR3 length: 17 amino acids. The V gene end was trimmed by 2 bases and the J gene end by 8 bases; junction bases not matched to a gene: 13. CDR3 sequence: CASSFPGQGAIAQGYTF. CDR3 DNA sequence: TGTGCCAGCAGCTTTCCGGGACAGGGGGCAATAGCCCAAGGCTACACCTTC.

This chain joins TRBV7-8 and TRBJ2-2, with TRBD1 matching 10 bases. Germline V gene sequence: CDR1 SGHVS, CDR2 FQNEAQ. With V trimmed by 2 bases and J by 4 bases, 4 bases remained unmatched. The CDR3 loop spans 16 amino acids. The CDR3 coding sequence is TGTGCCAGCAGCTTACGACAGGGGGCCGGCACCGGGGAGCTGTTTTTT. Translation gives CASSLRQGAGTGELFF. Variable domain in full (rest from reference TRBV7-8 and TRBJ2-2): GAGVSQSPRYKVAKRGQDVALRCDPISGHVSLFWYQQALGQGPEFLTYFQNEAQLDKSGLPSDRFFAERPEGSVSTLKIQRTQQEDSAVYLCASSLRQGAGTGELFFGEGSRLTVL.

J is TRBJ2-2 and V is TRBV27; TRBD1 agrees at 11 bases. The V gene's germline CDR1 is MNHEY and CDR2 SMNVEV (reference sequence). CDR3 length equals 19 residues. The J segment lost 5 bases and the V segment lost 4 bases, leaving 15 bases of the junction unmatched. The chain's CDR3 is CASSYLLLPGTGGTGELFF. CDR3 bases: TGTGCCAGCAGTTACCTCTTACTTCCCGGGACAGGGGGAACCGGGGAGCTGTTTTTT.

V is TRBV19 and J is TRBJ2-2; 8 bases agree with TRBD2. J gave up 7 bases and V 3 bases, and 13 bases lay outside the gene matches. The CDR3 consists of 17 residues. The V gene's germline CDR1 is LNHDA and CDR2 SQIVND (reference sequence). This CDR3 is CASSILLADLRGGELFF. CDR3 nucleotide sequence: TGTGCCAGTAGTATTTTACTAGCGGACCTCCGGGGCGGGGAGCTGTTTTTT.

The V call is TRBV9, the J call TRBJ2-7; tentatively, D is TRBD2 (6 bases). Per germline, CDR1 SGDLS and CDR2 YYNGEE. This CDR3 contains 14 residues. V lost 4 bases, J lost 2 bases, and 13 bases lay in between. The CDR3 is CASSPVEGAYEQYF. The DNA for the CDR3 is TGTGCCAGCAGCCCCGTGGAGGGAGCCTACGAGCAGTACTTC.

The V call is TRBV11-2, the J call TRBJ2-3; a weak D match, TRBD1 (5 bases). CDR1 is SGHAT, CDR2 FQNNGV, per germline. The CDR3 has 15 residues. Between the trimmed V and J ends, which lost 5 bases and 2 bases, there was a span of 14 bases. CDR3 residues: CASSPRAGHTDTQYF. Written as DNA, the CDR3 is TGTGCCAGCAGCCCCAGGGCAGGGCACACAGATACGCAGTATTTT. Drawing the rest from reference TRBV11-2 and TRBJ2-3, the complete variable domain is EAGVAQSPRYKIIEKRQSVAFWCNPISGHATLYWYQQILGQGPKLLIQFQNNGVVDDSQLPKDRFSAERLKGVDSTLKIQPAKLEDSAVYLCASSPRAGHTDTQYFGPGTRLTVL.

The chain recombines TRBV27 with TRBJ2-7; 11 bases fit TRBD2. CDR3 length: 16 amino acids. Germline V CDR1 and CDR2: MNHEY, SMNVEV (reference sequence). The V gene end was trimmed by 4 bases and the J gene end by 7 bases; junction bases not matched to a gene: 12. CDR3 DNA sequence: TGTGCCAGCAGTTCCATTCCCGGGACTAGCGGAAGAGAGCAGTACTTC. Its translation is CASSSIPGTSGREQYF.

The genes are TRBV5-4 and TRBJ2-1; D is possibly TRBD2 (5 bases). Trimming removed 4 bases at V and 1 base at J, with 15 bases between. Germline V lookup: CDR1 SGHNT, CDR2 YYREEE (reference sequence). The CDR3 has 16 residues. The CDR3 DNA follows: TGTGCCAGCAGCCCCCGGGGTAGCGCATCCTACAATGAGCAGTTCTTC. It is translated as CASSPRGSASYNEQFF.

The chain links TRBV5-6 to TRBJ2-5; 9 nucleotides align to TRBD2. The length of the CDR3 is 14 residues. The germline CDR1 and CDR2 sequences are SGHDT and YYEEEE. V shed 2 bases and J 10 bases; nucleotides not matched to a gene: 9. CDR3 coding DNA: TGTGCCAGCAGCTTTGCGGGGGGGGGAGAGGACCAGTACTTC. Translated: CASSFAGGGEDQYF. The full variable domain, rest sourced from reference TRBV5-6 and TRBJ2-5, is DAGVTQSPTHLIKTRGQQVTLRCSPKSGHDTVSWYQQALGQGPQFIFQYYEEEERQRGNFPDRFSGHQFPNYSSELNVNALLLGDSALYLCASSFAGGGEDQYFGPGTRLLVL.

The chain carries TRBV2 and TRBJ2-2; no definite D call. V was trimmed by 6 bases and J by 0 bases, leaving 8 bases between them. The CDR3 loop spans 14 amino acids. Germline-derived CDR1 and CDR2 are SNHLY and FYNNEI. The CDR3 DNA sequence: TGTGCCAGCAGCCGGTTAGCGAACACCGGGGAGCTGTTTTTT. It specifies CASSRLANTGELFF.

This rearrangement joins TRBV19 to TRBJ1-2, with 7 bases aligning to TRBD1. The V gene end was trimmed by 9 bases and the J gene end by 4 bases; junction bases not matched to a gene: 5. Looked up from germline, CDR1 is LNHDA and CDR2 is SQIVND (reference sequence). The CDR3 extends over 12 amino acids. CDR3: CASTGERYGYTF. The DNA of the CDR3 is TGTGCCAGCACAGGGGAGCGCTATGGCTACACCTTC. Combining the CDR3 with reference TRBV19 and TRBJ1-2 gives the whole variable domain DGGITQSPKYLFRKEGQNVTLSCEQNLNHDAMYWYRQDPGQGLRLIYYSQIVNDFQKGDIAEGYSVSREKKESFPLTVTSAQKNPTAFYLCASTGERYGYTFGSGTRLTVV.

This chain uses TRBV10-1 with TRBJ1-6; possibly TRBD1 for D (6 bases). The CDR3 runs 13 residues. V lost 4 bases, J lost 10 bases, and 11 bases lay in between. Germline loops: CDR1 WNHNN, CDR2 SYGVQD (reference sequence). CDR3 in DNA: TGCGCCAGCAGTGTAACAGGGACCTCACCCCTCCACTTT. Protein: CASSVTGTSPLHF.

This clone appeared once. The chain joins TRBV10-3 to TRBJ2-5; D may be TRBD2 (5 bases). CDR1 is ENHRY and CDR2 is SYGVKD in the germline V gene. CDR3 size: 16 residues. With 6 bases removed from V and 5 bases from J, the gap between germline ends came to 22 bases. The CDR3 reads CAISPRALGNGETQYF. The DNA for the CDR3 is TGTGCCATCAGCCCCCGGGCCCTCGGGAACGGGGAGACCCAGTACTTC.

This clone has more than one count but fewer than ten. The rearrangement uses TRBV6-6 and TRBJ2-7; D uncertain. V was shortened by 5 bases and J by 6 bases, with 8 bases between the two germline ends. CDR3 length: 11 amino acids. CDR1 is MNHNY and CDR2 is SVGAGI in the germline V gene (reference sequence). CDR3 nucleotides: TGTGCCAGCAGTCCCTACTCCGAGCAGTACTTC. It is translated as CASSPYSEQYF.